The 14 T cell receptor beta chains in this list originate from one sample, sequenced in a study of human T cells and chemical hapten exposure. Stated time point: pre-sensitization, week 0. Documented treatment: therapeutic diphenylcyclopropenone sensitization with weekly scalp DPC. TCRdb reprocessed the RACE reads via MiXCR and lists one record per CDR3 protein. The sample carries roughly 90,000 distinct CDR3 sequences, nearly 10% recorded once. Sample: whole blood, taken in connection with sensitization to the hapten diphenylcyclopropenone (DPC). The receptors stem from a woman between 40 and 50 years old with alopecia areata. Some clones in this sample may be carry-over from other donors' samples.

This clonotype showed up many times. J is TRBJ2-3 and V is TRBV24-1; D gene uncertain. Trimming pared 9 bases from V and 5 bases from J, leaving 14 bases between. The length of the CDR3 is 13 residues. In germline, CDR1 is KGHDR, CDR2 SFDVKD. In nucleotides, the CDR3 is TGTGCCACCCACGACCGATTCCTAGATACGCAGTATTTT. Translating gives CATHDRFLDTQYF.

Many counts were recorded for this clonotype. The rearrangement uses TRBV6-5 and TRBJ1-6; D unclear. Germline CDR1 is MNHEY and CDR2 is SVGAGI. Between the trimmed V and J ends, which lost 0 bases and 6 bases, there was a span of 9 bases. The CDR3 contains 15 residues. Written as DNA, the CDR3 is TGTGCCAGCAGTTACTCTAAGGGAGGTAATTCACCCCTCCACTTT. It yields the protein CASSYSKGGNSPLHF.

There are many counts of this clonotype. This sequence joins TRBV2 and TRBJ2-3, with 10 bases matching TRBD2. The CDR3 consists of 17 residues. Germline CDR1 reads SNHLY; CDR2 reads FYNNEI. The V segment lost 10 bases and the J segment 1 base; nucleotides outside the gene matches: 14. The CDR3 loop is CATGNIAGGRGTDTQYF. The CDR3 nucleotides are TGTGCCACGGGAAACATAGCGGGGGGCCGGGGCACAGATACGCAGTATTTT.

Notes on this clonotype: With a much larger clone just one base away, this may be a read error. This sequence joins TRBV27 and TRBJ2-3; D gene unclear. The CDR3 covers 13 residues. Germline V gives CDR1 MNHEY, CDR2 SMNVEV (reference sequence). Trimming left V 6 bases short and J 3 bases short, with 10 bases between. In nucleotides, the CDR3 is TGTGCCAGCAGGCCTTTGGAGACAGATACGCAGTATTTT. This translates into CASRPLETDTQYF.

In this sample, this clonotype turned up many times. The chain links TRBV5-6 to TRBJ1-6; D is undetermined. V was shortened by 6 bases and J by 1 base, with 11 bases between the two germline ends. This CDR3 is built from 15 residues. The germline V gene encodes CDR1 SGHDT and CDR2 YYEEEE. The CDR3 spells CASISRRSYNSPLHF. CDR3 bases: TGTGCCAGCATCTCGAGGAGATCCTATAATTCACCCCTCCACTTT.

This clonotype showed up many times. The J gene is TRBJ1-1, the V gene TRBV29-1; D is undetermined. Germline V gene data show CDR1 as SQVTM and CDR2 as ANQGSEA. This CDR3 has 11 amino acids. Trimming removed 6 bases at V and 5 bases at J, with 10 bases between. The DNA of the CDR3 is TGCAGCGTGGCCGACATGACTGAAGCTTTCTTT. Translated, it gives CSVADMTEAFF.

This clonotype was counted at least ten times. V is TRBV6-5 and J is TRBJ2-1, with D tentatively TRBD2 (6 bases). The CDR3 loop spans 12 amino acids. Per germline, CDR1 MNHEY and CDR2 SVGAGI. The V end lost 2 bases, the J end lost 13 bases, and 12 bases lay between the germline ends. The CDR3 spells CASSYGGEKQFF. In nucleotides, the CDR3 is TGTGCCAGCAGTTACGGAGGGGAGAAACAGTTCTTC.

The CDR3: CASSRGPDYGYTF. In DNA form, the CDR3 reads TGTGCCAGCAGCCGCGGACCGGACTATGGCTACACCTTC. The V gene is TRBV7-9, the J gene TRBJ1-2, with no clear D. This CDR3 spans 13 amino acids. V lost 5 bases and J 3 bases, leaving 10 bases between the germline ends. Germline loops: CDR1 SEHNR, CDR2 FQNEAQ (reference sequence).

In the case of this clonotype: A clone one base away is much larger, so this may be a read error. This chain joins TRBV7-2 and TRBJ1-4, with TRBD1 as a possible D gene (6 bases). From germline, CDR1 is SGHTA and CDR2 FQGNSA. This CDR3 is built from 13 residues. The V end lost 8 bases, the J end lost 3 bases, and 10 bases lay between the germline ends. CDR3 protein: CASGGGPNEKLFF. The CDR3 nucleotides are TGTGCCAGCGGTGGGGGGCCTAATGAAAAACTGTTTTTT.

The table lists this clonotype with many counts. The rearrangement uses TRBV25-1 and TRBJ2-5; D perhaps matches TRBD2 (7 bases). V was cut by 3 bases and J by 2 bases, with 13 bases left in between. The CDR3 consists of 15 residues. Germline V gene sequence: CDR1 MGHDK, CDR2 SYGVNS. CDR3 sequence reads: CASSEAGARQETQYF. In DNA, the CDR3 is TGTGCCAGCAGTGAGGCGGGGGCGCGGCAAGAGACCCAGTACTTC.

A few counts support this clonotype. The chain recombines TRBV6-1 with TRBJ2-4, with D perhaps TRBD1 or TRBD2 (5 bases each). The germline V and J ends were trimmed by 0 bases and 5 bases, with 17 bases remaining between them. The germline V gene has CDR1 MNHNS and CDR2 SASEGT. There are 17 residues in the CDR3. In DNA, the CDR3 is TGTGCCAGCAGTGAAGCCCCCGGGACGAAGTTCCAAAACATTCAGTACTTC. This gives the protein CASSEAPGTKFQNIQYF.

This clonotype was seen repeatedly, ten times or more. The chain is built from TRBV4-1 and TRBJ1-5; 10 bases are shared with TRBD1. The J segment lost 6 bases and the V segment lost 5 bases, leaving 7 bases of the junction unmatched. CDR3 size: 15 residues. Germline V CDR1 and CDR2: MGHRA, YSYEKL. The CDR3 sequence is CASSFSTGGFQPQHF. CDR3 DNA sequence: TGCGCCAGCAGCTTTTCGACAGGGGGCTTTCAGCCCCAGCATTTT.

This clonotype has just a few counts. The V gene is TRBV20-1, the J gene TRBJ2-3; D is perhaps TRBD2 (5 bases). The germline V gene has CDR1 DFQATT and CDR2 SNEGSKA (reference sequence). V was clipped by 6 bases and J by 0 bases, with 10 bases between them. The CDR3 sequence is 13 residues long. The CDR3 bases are TGCAGTGCCCTACTAGTTAGCACAGATACGCAGTATTTT. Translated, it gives CSALLVSTDTQYF.

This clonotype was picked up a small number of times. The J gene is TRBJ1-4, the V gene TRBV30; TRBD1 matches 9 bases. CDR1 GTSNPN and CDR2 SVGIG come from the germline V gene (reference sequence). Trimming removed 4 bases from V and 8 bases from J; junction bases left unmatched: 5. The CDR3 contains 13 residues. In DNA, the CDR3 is TGTGCCTGGACCGGGACAGGGCGGGAAAAACTGTTTTTT. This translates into CAWTGTGREKLFF.